This T cell receptor (beta chain) was sequenced for a study of neurological immune-mediated disorders. TCRdb passed the 5' RACE reads through MiXCR, listing each CDR3 protein once. Among roughly 25,000 distinct CDR3 sequences listed, 5% to 7% were seen once. Regarding the study as a whole: TCR-beta repertoires seemed private in all groups, with no expanded CDR3 amino acid sequences shared. In HTLV-1-associated myelopathy, TCR clonal expansion was greatest, whereas multiple sclerosis had the least, falling below healthy controls.

The germline CDR1 and CDR2 sequences are SGHTA and FQGNSA. The junction had 4 bases not matched to a gene; V was cut back by 2 bases and J by 3 bases. The CDR3 contains 16 residues. This clonotype was seen at least ten times. Its antigen is unidentified. The clonotype was recovered from a woman aged 40 to 55 in good health. Sequenced sample: PBMCs. This sequence joins TRBV7-2 and TRBJ2-7, with TRBD2 identical over 13 bases. The CDR3 sequence is CASSLRGLAGHYEQYF. The CDR3 DNA is TGTGCCAGCAGCTTACGGGGACTAGCGGGGCACTACGAGCAGTACTTC. Full variable domain (missing parts from reference TRBV7-2 and TRBJ2-7): GAGVSQSPSNKVTEKGKDVELRCDPISGHTALYWYRQSLGQGLEFLIYFQGNSAPDKSGLPSDRFSAERTGGSVSTLTIQRTQQEDSAVYLCASSLRGLAGHYEQYFGPGTRLTVT.